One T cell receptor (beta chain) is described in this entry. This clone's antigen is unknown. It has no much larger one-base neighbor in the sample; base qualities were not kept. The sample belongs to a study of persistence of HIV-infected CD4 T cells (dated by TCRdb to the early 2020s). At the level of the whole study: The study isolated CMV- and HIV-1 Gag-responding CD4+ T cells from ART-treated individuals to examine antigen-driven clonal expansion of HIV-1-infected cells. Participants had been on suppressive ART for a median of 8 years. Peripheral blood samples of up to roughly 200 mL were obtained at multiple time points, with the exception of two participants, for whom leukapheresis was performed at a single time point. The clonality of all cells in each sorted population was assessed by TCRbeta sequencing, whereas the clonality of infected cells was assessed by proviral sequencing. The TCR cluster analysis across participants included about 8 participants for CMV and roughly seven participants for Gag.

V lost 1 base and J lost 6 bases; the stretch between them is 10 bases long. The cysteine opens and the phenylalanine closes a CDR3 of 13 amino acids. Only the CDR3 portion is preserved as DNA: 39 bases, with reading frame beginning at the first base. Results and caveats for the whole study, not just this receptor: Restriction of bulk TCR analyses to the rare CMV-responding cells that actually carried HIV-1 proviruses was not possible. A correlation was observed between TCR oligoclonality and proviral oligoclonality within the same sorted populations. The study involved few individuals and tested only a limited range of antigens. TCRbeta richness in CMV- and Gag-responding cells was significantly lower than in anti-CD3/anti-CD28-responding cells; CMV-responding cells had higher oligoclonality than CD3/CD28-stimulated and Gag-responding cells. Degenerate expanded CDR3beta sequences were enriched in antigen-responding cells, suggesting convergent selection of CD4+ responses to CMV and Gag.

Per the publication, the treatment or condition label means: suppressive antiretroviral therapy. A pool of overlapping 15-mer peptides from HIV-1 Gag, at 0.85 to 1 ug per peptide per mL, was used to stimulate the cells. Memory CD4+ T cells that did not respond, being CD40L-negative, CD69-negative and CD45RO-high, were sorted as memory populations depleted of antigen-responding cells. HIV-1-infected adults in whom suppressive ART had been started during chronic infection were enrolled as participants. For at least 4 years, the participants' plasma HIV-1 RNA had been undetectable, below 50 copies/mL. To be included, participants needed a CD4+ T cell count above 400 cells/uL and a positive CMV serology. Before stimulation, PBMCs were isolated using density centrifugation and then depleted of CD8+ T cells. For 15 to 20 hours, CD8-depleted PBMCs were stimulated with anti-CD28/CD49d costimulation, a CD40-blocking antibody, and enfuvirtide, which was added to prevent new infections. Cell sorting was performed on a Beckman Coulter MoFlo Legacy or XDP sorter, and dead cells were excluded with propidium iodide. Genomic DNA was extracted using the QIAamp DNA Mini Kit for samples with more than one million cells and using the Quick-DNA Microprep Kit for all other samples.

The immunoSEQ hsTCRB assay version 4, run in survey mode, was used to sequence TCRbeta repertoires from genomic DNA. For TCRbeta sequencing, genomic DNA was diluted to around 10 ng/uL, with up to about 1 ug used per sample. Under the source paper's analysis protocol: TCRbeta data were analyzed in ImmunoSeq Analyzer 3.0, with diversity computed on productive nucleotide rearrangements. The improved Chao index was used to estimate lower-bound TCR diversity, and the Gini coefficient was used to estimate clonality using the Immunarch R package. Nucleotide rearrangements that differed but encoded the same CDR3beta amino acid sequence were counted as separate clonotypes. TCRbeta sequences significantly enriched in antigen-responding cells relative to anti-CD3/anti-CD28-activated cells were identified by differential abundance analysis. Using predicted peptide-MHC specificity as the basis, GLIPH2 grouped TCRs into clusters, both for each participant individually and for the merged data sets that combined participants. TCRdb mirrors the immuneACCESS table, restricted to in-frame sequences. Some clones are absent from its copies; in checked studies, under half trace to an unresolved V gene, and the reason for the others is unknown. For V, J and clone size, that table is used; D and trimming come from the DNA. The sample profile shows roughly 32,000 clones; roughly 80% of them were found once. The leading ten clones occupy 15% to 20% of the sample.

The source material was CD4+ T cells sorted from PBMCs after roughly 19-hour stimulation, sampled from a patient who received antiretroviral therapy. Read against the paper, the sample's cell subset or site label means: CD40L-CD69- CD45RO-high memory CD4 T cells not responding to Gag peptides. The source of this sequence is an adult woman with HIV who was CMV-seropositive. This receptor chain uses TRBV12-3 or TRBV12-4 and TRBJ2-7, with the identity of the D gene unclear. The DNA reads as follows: TGTGCCAGCAGTTTAGGGCCAGACGGCGAGCAGTACTTC. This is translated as CASSLGPDGEQYF.